The 28 T cell receptor beta chains given below trace back to one sample, sequenced in a study of cytomegalovirus exposure and HLA in healthy donors. PCR was performed using 60 Vbeta and 13 Jbeta primers. Profiled with immunoSEQ multiplex PCR; TCRdb holds only in-frame clones, not every one. The profile covers about 110,000 clones, with approximately 76% appearing a single time and about 2.3% taken by the ten largest. The sequencing sample was made of PBMCs. The receptors here all came from a man younger than 35 in good health and CMV-seronegative.

V is TRBV6-6 and J is TRBJ2-1; 7 nucleotides line up with TRBD2. This CDR3 has 16 amino acids. Germline trimming cut 2 bases from V and 7 bases from J; bases unmatched to any gene: 11. Germline V gene lookup returns CDR1 MNHNY and CDR2 SVGAGI (reference sequence). The CDR3 coding sequence is TGTGCCAGCAGTTACCTCACTAGCGCCAGTGGGAATGAGCAGTTCTTC. Amino acids: CASSYLTSASGNEQFF.

This clone appeared a few times. V gene TRBV7-2 combines with J gene TRBJ2-1; 9 bases line up with TRBD1. The CDR3 is 16 residues long. The V and J ends lost 5 bases and 8 bases, in that order; junction bases with no gene match: 13. Germline CDR1 and CDR2: SGHTA and FQGNSA. This chain's CDR3 is CASSRPRDRVGDEQFF. The DNA for the CDR3 is TGTGCCAGCAGCCGTCCCAGGGACAGGGTGGGCGATGAGCAGTTCTTC.

The rearrangement links TRBV9 to TRBJ1-3; tentative D call: TRBD1 (5 bases). This CDR3 is 18 amino acids long. Germline lookup yields CDR1 SGDLS and CDR2 YYNGEE. Trimming pared 4 bases from V and 3 bases from J, leaving 23 bases between. CDR3 region: CASSLSAGGVGGGNTIYF. The CDR3 DNA sequence: TGTGCCAGCAGCCTGAGTGCGGGGGGGGTAGGCGGTGGAAACACCATATATTTT. Together with reference TRBV9 and TRBJ1-3, the CDR3 gives the full variable domain: DSGVTQTPKHLITATGQRVTLRCSPRSGDLSVYWYQQSLDQGLQFLIQYYNGEERAKGNILERFSAQQFPDLHSELNLSSLELGDSALYFCASSLSAGGVGGGNTIYFGEGSWLTVV.

This clone turned up a few times. The genes are TRBV19 and TRBJ2-7, with TRBD1 identical over 9 bases. V gave up 11 bases and J gave up 2 bases; unmatched junction bases: 7. The CDR3 has 13 amino acids. The germline CDR1 and CDR2 sequences are LNHDA and SQIVND (reference sequence). The CDR3 is CAAGTGPPYEQYF. CDR3 nucleotides: TGTGCCGCGGGGACAGGGCCACCCTACGAGCAGTACTTC.

The chain has TRBV2 and TRBJ2-5, with 7 bases aligning to TRBD1. CDR3 length: 15 residues. V was pared by 6 bases and J by 5 bases, with 12 bases of the junction left unmatched. Germline V gene lookup returns CDR1 SNHLY and CDR2 FYNNEI. CDR3 coding DNA: TGTGCCAGCAGCCCTAGACAGGGTTTGGGGGAGACCCAGTACTTC. It translates to CASSPRQGLGETQYF. The full variable domain, rest sourced from reference TRBV2 and TRBJ2-5, is EPEVTQTPSHQVTQMGQEVILRCVPISNHLYFYWYRQILGQKVEFLVSFYNNEISEKSEIFDDQFSVERPDGSNFTLKIRSTKLEDSAMYFCASSPRQGLGETQYFGPGTRLLVL.

This chain uses TRBV5-8 with TRBJ2-5, with a tentative D call TRBD2 (6 bases). This CDR3 spans 14 amino acids. Germline V gene data show CDR1 as SGHTS and CDR2 as YDEGEE. Between the trimmed V and J ends, which lost 2 bases and 5 bases, there was a span of 13 bases. CDR3 nucleotide sequence: TGTGCCAGCAGCTTAACTGGCCGGGGGGAGACCCAGTACTTC. It is translated as CASSLTGRGETQYF.

This clone was counted only a few times. The V call is TRBV4-3, the J call TRBJ2-7; D is possibly TRBD2 (6 bases). The CDR3 loop spans 16 amino acids. Trimming shortened V by 0 bases and J by 4 bases, and 16 bases separated the two germline ends. Germline-derived CDR1 and CDR2 are LGHNA and YSLEER. The DNA for the CDR3 is TGCGCCAGCAGCCAAGAAGAGGGGAGGTATGGTTACGAGCAGTACTTC. This encodes CASSQEEGRYGYEQYF.

The genes are TRBV18 and TRBJ1-6; TRBD1 agrees at 8 bases. In germline, CDR1 is KGHSH, CDR2 LQKENI. The V segment lost 6 bases and the J segment 5 bases; nucleotides outside the gene matches: 6. The CDR3 runs to 15 residues. The CDR3 nucleotides are TGTGCCAGCTCCCCTGGACAGGGCCATAATTCACCCCTCCACTTT. Translating gives CASSPGQGHNSPLHF.

The rearrangement links TRBV9 to TRBJ2-1; 12 nucleotides align to TRBD1. The ends lost 4 bases at V and 8 bases at J; junction bases unmatched: 10. The CDR3 spans 16 residues. In germline, CDR1 is SGDLS, CDR2 YYNGEE. CDR3 DNA sequence: TGTGCCAGCAGCCCCCGGGACAGGGGGCGCGAAGATGAGCAGTTCTTC. This translates into CASSPRDRGREDEQFF.

DNA for the CDR3: TGTGCCAGCAGTGTGGGGCTTCGGACCCAGTACTTC. Translating it yields CASSVGLRTQYF. The chain carries TRBV6-4 and TRBJ2-5; D perhaps matches TRBD1 (5 bases). The V gene lost 4 bases and the J gene lost 7 bases, with 10 bases spanning the gap. The germline CDR1 and CDR2 sequences are MRHNA and SNTAGT. The CDR3 spans 12 residues.

J is TRBJ2-3 and V is TRBV11-3; D is perhaps TRBD2 (6 bases). This CDR3 region has 15 residues. The V gene's germline CDR1 is SGHNT and CDR2 YENEEA. V was cut by 1 base and J by 2 bases, with 10 bases left in between. CDR3 amino acids: CASSLVGGDTDTQYF. CDR3 nucleotide sequence: TGTGCCAGCAGCTTAGTCGGCGGGGACACAGATACGCAGTATTTT.

The V gene is TRBV11-3, the J gene TRBJ2-5, with 10 bases aligning to TRBD1. The CDR3 is 15 amino acids. V dropped 1 base and J dropped 5; count of bases not matched to a gene: 4. CDR1 and CDR2 from the germline V gene are SGHNT and YENEEA. CDR3 in amino acids: CASSLGDRGEETQYF. The CDR3 DNA is TGTGCCAGCAGCTTAGGGGACAGGGGAGAGGAGACCCAGTACTTC.

The chain joins TRBV19 to TRBJ1-3; D gene unclear. Germline lookup yields CDR1 LNHDA and CDR2 SQIVND (reference sequence). This CDR3 region has 15 residues. The V gene lost 5 bases and the J gene lost 4 bases, with 15 bases spanning the gap. The CDR3 here is CASSDPRGRGNTIYF. In nucleotides, the CDR3 is TGTGCCAGTAGTGATCCGCGAGGTCGAGGAAACACCATATATTTT.

The chain has TRBV9 and TRBJ2-7, with 11 bases lining up with TRBD1. Germline lookup yields CDR1 SGDLS and CDR2 YYNGEE. After removal of 0 bases from V and 3 bases from J, the junction contained 2 bases not matched to a gene. The CDR3 is 15 residues long. CDR3 protein: CASSVEGTGGYEQYF. Here the CDR3 DNA reads TGTGCCAGCAGCGTAGAGGGGACAGGGGGCTACGAGCAGTACTTC.

The J gene is TRBJ2-5, the V gene TRBV7-9; TRBD1 matches 9 bases. The CDR3 length is 17 residues. The germline V gene has CDR1 SEHNR and CDR2 FQNEAQ (reference sequence). Trimming took 1 base from V and 5 from J; bases not matched to a gene: 11. The CDR3: CASSLDRRDRAMETQYF. In DNA form, the CDR3 reads TGTGCCAGCAGCTTAGATCGGCGGGACAGGGCTATGGAGACCCAGTACTTC. Full variable domain (outside the CDR3, taken from reference TRBV7-9 and TRBJ2-5): DTGVSQNPRHKITKRGQNVTFRCDPISEHNRLYWYRQTLGQGPEFLTYFQNEAQLEKSRLLSDRFSAERPKGSFSTLEIQRTEQGDSAMYLCASSLDRRDRAMETQYFGPGTRLLVL.

The CDR3 bases are TGTGCCAGCAGAACCGGGACAGGAGCTTATGGCTACACCTTC. Protein: CASRTGTGAYGYTF. This chain links TRBV28 with TRBJ1-2; 8 nucleotides match TRBD1. The germline CDR1 and CDR2 sequences are MDHEN and SYDVKM. J was trimmed by 5 bases and V by 6 bases; bases with no gene match: 8. The CDR3 has 14 amino acids.

V is TRBV15 and J is TRBJ2-3; D gene ambiguous. The CDR3 covers 14 residues. The ends were cut back, 3 bases at V and 0 bases at J, with 7 bases in the middle. Per the germline V gene, CDR1 is LNHNV and CDR2 is YYDKDF (reference sequence). This CDR3 reads CATSSSPSTDTQYF. The DNA of the CDR3 is TGTGCCACCAGCAGCTCTCCCAGCACAGATACGCAGTATTTT.

The rearrangement uses TRBV9 and TRBJ1-1; 9 bases line up with TRBD1. Germline loops: CDR1 SGDLS, CDR2 YYNGEE. This CDR3 is built from 15 residues. V was pared by 3 bases and J by 6 bases, with 9 bases of the junction left unmatched. Written as DNA, the CDR3 is TGTGCCAGCAGCGCGAGACCGGGACAGGGCTCTGAAGCTTTCTTT. This encodes CASSARPGQGSEAFF.

V and J are TRBV5-1 and TRBJ2-1; D is undetermined. Germline CDR1 is SGHRS and CDR2 is YFSETQ. V was shortened by 4 bases and J by 4 bases, with 6 bases between the two germline ends. This CDR3 has 12 amino acids. CDR3 protein: CASSPQYNEQFF. CDR3 coding DNA: TGCGCCAGCAGCCCACAGTACAATGAGCAGTTCTTC.

The genes are TRBV6-1 and TRBJ1-1, with unresolved D. The CDR3 spans 13 residues. Germline assignment: CDR1 MNHNS and CDR2 SASEGT. The V end was cut by 3 bases, the J end by 2 bases, with 7 bases between. The CDR3 bases are TGTGCCAGCAGTGACGGGATAAACACTGAAGCTTTCTTT. It codes for CASSDGINTEAFF.

The chain links TRBV25-1 to TRBJ1-2; D is undetermined. Trimming stripped 4 bases from V and 8 bases from J, with 17 bases between. The germline CDR1 and CDR2 sequences are MGHDK and SYGVNS. This CDR3 is 14 amino acids long. The CDR3 nucleotides read TGTGCCAGCAGTGTGGGCCTTCCTGCAGGCGGCTACACCTTC. Translating gives CASSVGLPAGGYTF.

The chain uses TRBV6-6 and TRBJ1-6; TRBD1 matches at 10 bases. The germline V gene encodes CDR1 MNHNY and CDR2 SVGAGI (reference sequence). The V segment lost 7 bases and the J segment 4 bases; nucleotides outside the gene matches: 4. The CDR3 length is 15 residues. CDR3 nucleotide sequence: TGTGCCAGCACCCGGACAGGGGGGTATAATTCACCCCTCCACTTT. Encoded protein: CASTRTGGYNSPLHF.

The chain uses TRBV19 and TRBJ2-1; TRBD2 aligns across 13 bases. V gave up 7 bases and J gave up 9 bases; unmatched junction bases: 12. The length of the CDR3 is 16 residues. CDR1 LNHDA and CDR2 SQIVND come from the germline V gene (reference sequence). CDR3 in amino acids: CASTIRTSGGATEQFF. The CDR3 nucleotides read TGTGCCAGTACCATACGTACTAGCGGGGGGGCCACTGAGCAGTTCTTC.

The chain employs TRBV2 and TRBJ2-4; D unresolved. The CDR3 length is 13 residues. Germline lookup yields CDR1 SNHLY and CDR2 FYNNEI. V shed 6 bases and J shed 1 base, with 7 bases lying between them. The CDR3 DNA is TGTGCCAGCAGGGAGTTCGCCAAAAACATTCAGTACTTC. Its protein is CASREFAKNIQYF.

The chain has TRBV19 and TRBJ1-1; TRBD1 aligns across 7 bases. With 0 bases clipped from V and 0 bases from J, the junction kept 4 bases outside the gene matches. CDR3 length equals 16 residues. Germline V gene lookup returns CDR1 LNHDA and CDR2 SQIVND (reference sequence). For the CDR3, the DNA is TGTGCCAGTAGTATAGAAGGGGGCAAGATGAACACTGAAGCTTTCTTT. As protein: CASSIEGGKMNTEAFF.

This chain uses TRBV7-6 with TRBJ2-7, with 8 positions matching TRBD2. Trimming cost V 2 bases and J 6 bases; bases outside gene matches: 18. Germline loops: CDR1 SGHVS, CDR2 FNYEAQ. The CDR3 extends over 18 amino acids. CDR3 nucleotides: TGTGCCAGCAGCTTACGAGCCCGGCCCGGGGGGGCCCAAAGCGAGCAGTACTTC. As protein: CASSLRARPGGAQSEQYF.

Details on this clone: Mismatch with germline at one junction end may stem from a read error. In DNA form, the CDR3 reads TGTGCTCCAACTTATAGCGATCAGCCCCAGCATTTT. Amino acids: CAPTYSDQPQHF. This chain connects TRBV6-4 to TRBJ1-5; no definite D call. This CDR3 is 12 amino acids long. Per the germline V gene, CDR1 is MRHNA and CDR2 is SNTAGT.

V usage is TRBV5-6 and J usage is TRBJ2-2; perhaps TRBD2 as D (6 bases). Germline values: CDR1 SGHDT, CDR2 YYEEEE. The CDR3 is 15 residues long. Trimming shortened V by 4 bases and J by 4 bases, and 14 bases separated the two germline ends. The CDR3 DNA sequence: TGTGCCAGCAGCCCCCCCGGGGGTCGCACCGGGGAGCTGTTTTTT. It yields the protein CASSPPGGRTGELFF.